Sequencing of this TCR beta chain was carried out in a study of T cell repertoires in cytomegalovirus infection. Study as a whole: It was recently identified HLA-C-restricted and well-studied HLA-B-restricted CMV epitopes that the study used.

This clonotype was seen only a few times. The antigen is unknown. Germline CDR1 reads SEHNR; CDR2 reads FQNEAQ (reference sequence). V was trimmed by 6 bases and J by 1 base, leaving 16 bases between them. The CDR3 totals 15 residues. TCRdb fed the reads into MiXCR, producing one record per CDR3 protein. The sample yields some 940,000 distinct CDR3 sequences, approximately 33% seen once. V is TRBV7-9 and J is TRBJ2-7; tentative D call: TRBD1 (6 bases). The receptor was derived from a human donor in good health (CMV status not recorded). Some clones in this sample may be carry-over from other donors' samples. Sequencing was performed on cultured CD8+ T cells from PBMCs, taken from culture after CMV antigen stimulation. The CDR3: CASSGGPLSSYEQYF. The DNA of the CDR3 is TGTGCCAGCAGTGGGGGCCCGCTATCTTCCTACGAGCAGTACTTC.